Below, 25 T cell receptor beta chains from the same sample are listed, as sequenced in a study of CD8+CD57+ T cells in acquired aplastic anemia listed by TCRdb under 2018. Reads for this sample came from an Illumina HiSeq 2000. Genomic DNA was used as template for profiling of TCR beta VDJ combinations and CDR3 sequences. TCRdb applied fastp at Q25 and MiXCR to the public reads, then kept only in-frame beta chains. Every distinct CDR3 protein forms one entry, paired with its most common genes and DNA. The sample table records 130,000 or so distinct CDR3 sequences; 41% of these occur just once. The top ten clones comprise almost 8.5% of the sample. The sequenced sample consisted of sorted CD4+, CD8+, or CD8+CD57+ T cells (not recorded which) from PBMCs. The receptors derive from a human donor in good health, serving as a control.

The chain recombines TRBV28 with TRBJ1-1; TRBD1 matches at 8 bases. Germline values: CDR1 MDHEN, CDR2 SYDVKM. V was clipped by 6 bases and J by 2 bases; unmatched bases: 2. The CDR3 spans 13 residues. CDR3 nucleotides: TGTGCCAGCAGAGGACAGGGTAACACTGAAGCTTTCTTT. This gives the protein CASRGQGNTEAFF.

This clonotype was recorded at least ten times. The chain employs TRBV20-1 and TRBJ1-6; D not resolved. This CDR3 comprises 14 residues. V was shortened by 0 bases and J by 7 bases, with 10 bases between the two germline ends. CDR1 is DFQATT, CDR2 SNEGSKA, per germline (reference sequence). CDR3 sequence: CSARDVEPNSPLHF. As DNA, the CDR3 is TGCAGTGCTAGAGATGTGGAGCCGAATTCACCCCTCCACTTT.

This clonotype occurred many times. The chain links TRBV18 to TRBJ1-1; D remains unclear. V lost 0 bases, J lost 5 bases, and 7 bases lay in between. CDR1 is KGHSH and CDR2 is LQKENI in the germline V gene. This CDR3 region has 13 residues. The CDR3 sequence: CASSPPGSTEAFF. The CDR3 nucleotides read TGTGCCAGCTCACCACCCGGGTCGACTGAAGCTTTCTTT.

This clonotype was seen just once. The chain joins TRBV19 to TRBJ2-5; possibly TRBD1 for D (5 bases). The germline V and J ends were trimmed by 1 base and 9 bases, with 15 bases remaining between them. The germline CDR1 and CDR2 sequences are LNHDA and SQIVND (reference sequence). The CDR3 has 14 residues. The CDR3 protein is CASSIATVNQPQYF. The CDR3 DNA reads TGTGCCAGTAGTATAGCGACAGTCAATCAGCCCCAGTACTTC.

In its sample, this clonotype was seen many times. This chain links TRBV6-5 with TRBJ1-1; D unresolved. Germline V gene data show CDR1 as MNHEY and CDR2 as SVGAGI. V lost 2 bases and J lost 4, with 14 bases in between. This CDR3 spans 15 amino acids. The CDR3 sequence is CASSYDLAQFTEAFF. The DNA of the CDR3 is TGTGCCAGCAGTTACGATTTGGCACAGTTCACTGAAGCTTTCTTT.

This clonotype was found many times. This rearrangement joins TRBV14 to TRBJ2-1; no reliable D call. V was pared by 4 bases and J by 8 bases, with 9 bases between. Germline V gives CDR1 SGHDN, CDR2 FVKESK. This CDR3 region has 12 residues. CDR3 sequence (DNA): TGTGCCAGCAGCCTCGCCCGGGATGAGCAGTTCTTC. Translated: CASSLARDEQFF.

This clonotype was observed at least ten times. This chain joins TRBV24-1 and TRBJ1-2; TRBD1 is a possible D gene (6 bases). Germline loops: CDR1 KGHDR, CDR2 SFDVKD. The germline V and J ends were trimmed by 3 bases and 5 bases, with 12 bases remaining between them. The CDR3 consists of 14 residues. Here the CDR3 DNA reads TGTGCCACCAGTGATGAAGGACAGATGTATGGCTACACCTTC. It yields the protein CATSDEGQMYGYTF.

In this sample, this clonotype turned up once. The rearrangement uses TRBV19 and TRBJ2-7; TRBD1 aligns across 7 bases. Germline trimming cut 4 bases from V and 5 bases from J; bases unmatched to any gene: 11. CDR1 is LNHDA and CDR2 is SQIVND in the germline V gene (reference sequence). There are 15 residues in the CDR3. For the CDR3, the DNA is TGTGCCAGTAGTAGGCGGAGACAGGGAAGAGACGAGCAGTACTTC. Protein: CASSRRRQGRDEQYF.

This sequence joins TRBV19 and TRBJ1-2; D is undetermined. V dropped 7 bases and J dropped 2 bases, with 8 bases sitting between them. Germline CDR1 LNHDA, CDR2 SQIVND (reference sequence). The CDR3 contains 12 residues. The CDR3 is CASNKQNYGYTF. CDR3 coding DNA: TGTGCCAGTAACAAACAGAACTATGGCTACACCTTC.

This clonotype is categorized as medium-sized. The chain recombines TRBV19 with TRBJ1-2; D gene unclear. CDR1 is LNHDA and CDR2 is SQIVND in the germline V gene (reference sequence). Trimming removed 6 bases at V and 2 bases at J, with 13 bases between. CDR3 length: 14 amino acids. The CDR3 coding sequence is TGTGCCAGTAGATCAAGGGAGATCAACTATGGCTACACCTTC. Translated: CASRSREINYGYTF.

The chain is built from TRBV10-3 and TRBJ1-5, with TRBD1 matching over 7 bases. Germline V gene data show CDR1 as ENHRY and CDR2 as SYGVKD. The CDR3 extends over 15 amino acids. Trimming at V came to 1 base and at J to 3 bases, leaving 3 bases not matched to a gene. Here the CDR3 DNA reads TGTGCCATCAGTGAGTTTACAGGGGACAATCAGCCCCAGCATTTT. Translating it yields CAISEFTGDNQPQHF.

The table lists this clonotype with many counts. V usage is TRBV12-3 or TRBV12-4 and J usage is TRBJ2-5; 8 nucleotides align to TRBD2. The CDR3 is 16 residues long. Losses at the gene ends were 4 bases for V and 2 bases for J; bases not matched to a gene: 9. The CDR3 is CASSWTSLSKQETQYF. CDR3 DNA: TGTGCCAGCAGTTGGACTAGCCTAAGTAAACAAGAGACCCAGTACTTC.

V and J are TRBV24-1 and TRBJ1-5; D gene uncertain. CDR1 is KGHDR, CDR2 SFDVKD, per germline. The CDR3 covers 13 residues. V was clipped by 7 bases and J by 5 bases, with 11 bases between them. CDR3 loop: CATSRVKYQPQHF. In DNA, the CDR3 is TGTGCCACCAGCAGAGTAAAGTATCAGCCCCAGCATTTT.

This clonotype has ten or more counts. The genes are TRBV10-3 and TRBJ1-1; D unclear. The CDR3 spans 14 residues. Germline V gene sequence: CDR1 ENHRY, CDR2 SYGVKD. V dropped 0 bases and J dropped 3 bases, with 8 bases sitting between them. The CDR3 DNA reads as TGTGCCATCAGTGAGTCTGGGCAGGACACTGAAGCTTTCTTT. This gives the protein CAISESGQDTEAFF.

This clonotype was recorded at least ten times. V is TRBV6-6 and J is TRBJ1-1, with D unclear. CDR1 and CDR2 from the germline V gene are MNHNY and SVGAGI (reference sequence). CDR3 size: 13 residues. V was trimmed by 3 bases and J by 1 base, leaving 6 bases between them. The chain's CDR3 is CASSYSANTEAFF. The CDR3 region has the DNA TGTGCCAGCAGTTATTCCGCGAACACTGAAGCTTTCTTT.

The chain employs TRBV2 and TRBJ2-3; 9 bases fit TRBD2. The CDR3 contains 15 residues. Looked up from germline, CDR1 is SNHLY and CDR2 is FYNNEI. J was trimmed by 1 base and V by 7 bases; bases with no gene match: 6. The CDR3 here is CASNLAGLRTDTQYF. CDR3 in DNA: TGTGCCAGCAACCTAGCGGGGCTACGCACAGATACGCAGTATTTT.

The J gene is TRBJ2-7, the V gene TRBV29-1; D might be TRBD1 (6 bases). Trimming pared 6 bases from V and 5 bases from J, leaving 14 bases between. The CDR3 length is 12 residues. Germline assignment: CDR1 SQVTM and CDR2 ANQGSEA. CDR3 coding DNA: TGCAGCGTGGATGGGGCAGGGGACGAGCAGTACTTC. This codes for CSVDGAGDEQYF.

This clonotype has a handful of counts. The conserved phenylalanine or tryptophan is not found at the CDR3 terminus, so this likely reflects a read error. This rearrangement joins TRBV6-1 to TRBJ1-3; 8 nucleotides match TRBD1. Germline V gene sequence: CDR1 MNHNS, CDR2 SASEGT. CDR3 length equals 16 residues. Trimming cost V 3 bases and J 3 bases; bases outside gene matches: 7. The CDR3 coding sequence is TGTGCCAGCAGTGAGGTTCAGGGGGCGAGTGGAAACACCATATATTCT. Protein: CASSEVQGASGNTIYS.

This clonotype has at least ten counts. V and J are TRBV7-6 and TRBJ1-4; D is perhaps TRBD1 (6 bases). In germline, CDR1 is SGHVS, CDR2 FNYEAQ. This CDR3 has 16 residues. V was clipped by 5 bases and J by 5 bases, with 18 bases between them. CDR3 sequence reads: CASSGLSTGGNEKLFF. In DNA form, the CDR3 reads TGTGCCAGCAGCGGACTGTCGACAGGCGGAAATGAAAAACTGTTTTTT. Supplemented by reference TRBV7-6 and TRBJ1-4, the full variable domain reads GAGVSQSPRYKVTKRGQDVALRCDPISGHVSLYWYRQALGQGPEFLTYFNYEAQQDKSGLPNDRFSAERPEGSISTLTIQRTEQRDSAMYRCASSGLSTGGNEKLFFGSGTQLSVL.

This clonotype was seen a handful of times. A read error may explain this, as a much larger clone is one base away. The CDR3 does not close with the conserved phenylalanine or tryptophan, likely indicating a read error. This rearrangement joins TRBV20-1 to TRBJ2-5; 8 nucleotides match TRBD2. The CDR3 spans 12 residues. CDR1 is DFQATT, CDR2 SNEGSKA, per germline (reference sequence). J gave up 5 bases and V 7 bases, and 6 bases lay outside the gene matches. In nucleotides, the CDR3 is TGCAGTGTCTGGGGACTAGACGAGACCCAGTACCTC. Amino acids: CSVWGLDETQYL.

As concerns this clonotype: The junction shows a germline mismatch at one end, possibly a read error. CDR3 coding DNA: TGCCGTGCTAGAATCTCAGGGATGCTGTACGAGCAGTACTTC. Encoded protein: CRARISGMLYEQYF. The chain employs TRBV20-1 and TRBJ2-7; a possible D gene is TRBD1 (5 bases). The CDR3 is made up of 14 amino acids. Germline V gene data show CDR1 as DFQATT and CDR2 as SNEGSKA (reference sequence).

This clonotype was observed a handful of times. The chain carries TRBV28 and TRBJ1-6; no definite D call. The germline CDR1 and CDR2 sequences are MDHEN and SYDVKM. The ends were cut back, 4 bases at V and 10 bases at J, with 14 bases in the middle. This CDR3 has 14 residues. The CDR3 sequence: CASSYVGESSPLHF. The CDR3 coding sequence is TGTGCCAGCAGTTATGTGGGCGAGAGCTCACCCCTCCACTTT.

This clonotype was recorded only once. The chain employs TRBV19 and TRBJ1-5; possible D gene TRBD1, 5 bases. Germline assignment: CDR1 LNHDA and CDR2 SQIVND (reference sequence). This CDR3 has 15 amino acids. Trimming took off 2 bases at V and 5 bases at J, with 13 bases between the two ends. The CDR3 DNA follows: TGTGCCAGTAGTATACTAGTAGACAGAGATCAGCCCCAGCATTTT. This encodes CASSILVDRDQPQHF.

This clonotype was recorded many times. The DNA of the CDR3 is TGCAGTGCGTCGACAGGACGGAACGGGGAGCTGTTTTTT. Amino acid sequence: CSASTGRNGELFF. The V gene is TRBV20-1, the J gene TRBJ2-2; a weak D match, TRBD1 (6 bases). The CDR3 covers 13 residues. The germline V gene has CDR1 DFQATT and CDR2 SNEGSKA (reference sequence). V lost 6 bases and J lost 7, with 15 bases in between.

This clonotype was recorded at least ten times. CDR3 in amino acids: CAIQGRAIDTQYF. CDR3 nucleotide sequence: TGTGCCATCCAGGGAAGGGCGATTGATACGCAGTATTTT. The chain employs TRBV24-1 and TRBJ2-3, with a possible D match to TRBD1 (5 bases). The CDR3 contains 13 residues. V was trimmed by 11 bases and J by 6 bases, leaving 17 bases between them. Germline V gene sequence: CDR1 KGHDR, CDR2 SFDVKD.